The 13 T cell receptor beta chains below were found in one sample sequenced in a study of OX40 agonist ivuxolimab in advanced cancers. TCRdb's copy holds only in-frame clones and misses some; the assay was immunoSEQ multiplex PCR. The sample carries 75,000 to 95,000 clones, more than 85% recorded once. The source was CD4+ or CD8+ T cells sorted from blood, collected in a trial of the OX40 agonist ivuxolimab. The receptors originated from an adult with an advanced solid tumor such as melanoma, head and neck, liver or kidney cancer.

The J gene is TRBJ2-2, the V gene TRBV10-3; TRBD1 aligns across 10 bases. Trimming at V came to 7 bases and at J to 6 bases, leaving 5 bases not matched to a gene. Germline CDR1 ENHRY, CDR2 SYGVKD. CDR3 length: 14 residues. CDR3 in amino acids: CAINPGTGAGELFF. The CDR3 DNA is TGTGCCATCAACCCCGGGACAGGGGCCGGGGAGCTGTTTTTT.

This clone was seen once. V and J are TRBV14 and TRBJ1-5; D is undetermined. The CDR3 contains 17 residues. Germline V gene lookup returns CDR1 SGHDN and CDR2 FVKESK. Trimming took 4 bases from V and 0 from J, leaving 16 bases between them. The CDR3 nucleotides read TGTGCCAGCAGCCGTTCCCTGGACTTCTATAGCAATCAGCCCCAGCATTTT. Amino acid sequence: CASSRSLDFYSNQPQHF.

Concerning this clone itself: Other DNA sequences in this sample translate to the same CDR3. This chain links TRBV18 with TRBJ1-3; D is perhaps TRBD1 (5 bases). Between the trimmed V and J ends, which lost 3 bases and 4 bases, there was a span of 7 bases. This CDR3 has 13 residues. Germline V gene data show CDR1 as KGHSH and CDR2 as LQKENI. The CDR3 protein is CASSPDSGNTIYF. CDR3 sequence (DNA): TGTGCCAGCTCACCTGACAGCGGAAACACCATATATTTT.

The chain recombines TRBV28 with TRBJ1-5, with 7 bases fitting TRBD1. Germline V CDR1 and CDR2: MDHEN, SYDVKM. The CDR3 contains 13 residues. Trimming took 6 bases from V and 6 from J; bases not matched to a gene: 5. DNA of the CDR3: TGTGCCAGCAGAGAGACAGGGAGTCAGCCCCAGCATTTT. This translates into CASRETGSQPQHF.

This clone appeared once. The chain joins TRBV2 to TRBJ2-2; possibly TRBD2 for D (6 bases). The germline V and J ends were trimmed by 5 bases and 7 bases, with 20 bases remaining between them. This CDR3 is built from 16 residues. CDR1 and CDR2 (germline): SNHLY, FYNNEI. DNA of the CDR3: TGTGCCAGCAGTAAACTAGCTTGGGAGTTTAACGGGGAGCTGTTTTTT. It is translated as CASSKLAWEFNGELFF. Together with reference TRBV2 and TRBJ2-2, the CDR3 gives the full variable domain: EPEVTQTPSHQVTQMGQEVILRCVPISNHLYFYWYRQILGQKVEFLVSFYNNEISEKSEIFDDQFSVERPDGSNFTLKIRSTKLEDSAMYFCASSKLAWEFNGELFFGEGSRLTVL.

The V call is TRBV7-9, the J call TRBJ2-1; D is ambiguous. V lost 5 bases to trimming and J lost 5 bases, with 10 bases between them. Germline CDR1 reads SEHNR; CDR2 reads FQNEAQ (reference sequence). The CDR3 has 13 amino acids. In DNA form, the CDR3 reads TGTGCCAGCAGCCCTGTCTACGACAATGAGCAGTTCTTC. It specifies CASSPVYDNEQFF.

J is TRBJ2-7 and V is TRBV14; D is perhaps TRBD2 (7 bases). There are 14 residues in the CDR3. Trimming took off 5 bases at V and 2 bases at J, with 13 bases between the two ends. In germline, CDR1 is SGHDN, CDR2 FVKESK. The DNA of the CDR3 is TGTGCCAGCAGCTGGGGAGGGGGAACCTACGAGCAGTACTTC. Translation gives CASSWGGGTYEQYF.

This chain links TRBV5-1 with TRBJ2-3, with no clear D. The germline gives CDR1 SGHRS, CDR2 YFSETQ. V lost 6 bases and J 1 base, leaving 9 bases between the germline ends. This CDR3 spans 13 amino acids. The CDR3 protein is CASKTAGTDTQYF. The CDR3 bases are TGCGCCAGCAAGACGGCCGGCACAGATACGCAGTATTTT.

This clone has just one count. The CDR3 DNA is TGTGCCAGCAGCTTGCTAGGGAGCGGGACGAACACCGGGGAGCTGTTTTTT. Protein product: CASSLLGSGTNTGELFF. This sequence joins TRBV5-4 and TRBJ2-2; 7 positions agree with TRBD2. The CDR3 contains 17 residues. Unmatched junction bases numbered 6, after V lost 1 base and J lost 0 bases. Germline loops: CDR1 SGHNT, CDR2 YYREEE (reference sequence).

The genes are TRBV6-5 and TRBJ1-1; D is unresolved. V dropped 6 bases and J dropped 5 bases, with 19 bases sitting between them. The CDR3 runs 15 residues. CDR1 MNHEY and CDR2 SVGAGI come from the germline V gene. CDR3 protein: CASSPATGVRTEAFF. The CDR3 DNA is TGTGCCAGCAGCCCTGCCACCGGGGTAAGGACTGAAGCTTTCTTT.

The V and J genes are TRBV27 and TRBJ2-5, with D possibly matching TRBD1 (6 bases). The V gene's germline CDR1 is MNHEY and CDR2 SMNVEV (reference sequence). Trimming left V 2 bases short and J 1 base short, with 14 bases between. This CDR3 spans 16 amino acids. This CDR3 is CASSLRRDTPQETQYF. Written as DNA, the CDR3 is TGTGCCAGCAGTTTACGCAGGGACACCCCCCAAGAGACCCAGTACTTC.

V usage is TRBV11-2 and J usage is TRBJ2-7; TRBD2 aligns across 14 bases. V shed 5 bases and J 5 bases; nucleotides not matched to a gene: 8. CDR3 length: 16 residues. CDR1 SGHAT and CDR2 FQNNGV come from the germline V gene. The CDR3 loop reads CASSPGLAGVRHEQYF. CDR3 sequence (DNA): TGTGCCAGCAGCCCGGGACTAGCGGGAGTAAGGCACGAGCAGTACTTC.

This chain joins TRBV27 and TRBJ1-2; tentatively, D is TRBD1 (5 bases). The CDR3 totals 13 residues. With 6 bases removed from V and 7 bases from J, the gap between germline ends came to 15 bases. Germline V gives CDR1 MNHEY, CDR2 SMNVEV (reference sequence). The CDR3 spells CASSEGAGPGYTF. CDR3 bases: TGTGCCAGCAGCGAAGGGGCAGGGCCTGGCTACACCTTC.